This T cell receptor beta chain originates from a study of PD-L1 blockade in urothelial cancer. Study background: Beginning around 2014, patients received atezolizumab, given as 1,200 mg intravenously every 3 weeks.

Time point meaning: pretreatment peripheral blood. Every patient provided from 1 to 8 samples, collected pretreatment and on-treatment. V was clipped by 2 bases and J by 0 bases; unmatched bases: 13. CDR1 is SQVTM, CDR2 ANQGSEA, per germline. The length of the CDR3 is 18 residues. Some clones are missing from TCRdb's copy, which holds only in-frame ones; the method was immunoSEQ multiplex PCR. The sample consists of 60,000 to 75,000 clones, 65% to 85% of them appearing once. This TCR was sampled from a woman aged 65 to 85 with urothelial cancer. Sequenced here: PBMCs, sampled around atezolizumab (anti-PD-L1) treatment. This chain connects TRBV29-1 to TRBJ1-1, with TRBD1 matching over 9 bases. CDR3 region: CSVEIWDRALSMNTEAFF. Written as DNA, the CDR3 is TGCAGCGTTGAAATCTGGGACAGGGCGCTTAGTATGAACACTGAAGCTTTCTTT.